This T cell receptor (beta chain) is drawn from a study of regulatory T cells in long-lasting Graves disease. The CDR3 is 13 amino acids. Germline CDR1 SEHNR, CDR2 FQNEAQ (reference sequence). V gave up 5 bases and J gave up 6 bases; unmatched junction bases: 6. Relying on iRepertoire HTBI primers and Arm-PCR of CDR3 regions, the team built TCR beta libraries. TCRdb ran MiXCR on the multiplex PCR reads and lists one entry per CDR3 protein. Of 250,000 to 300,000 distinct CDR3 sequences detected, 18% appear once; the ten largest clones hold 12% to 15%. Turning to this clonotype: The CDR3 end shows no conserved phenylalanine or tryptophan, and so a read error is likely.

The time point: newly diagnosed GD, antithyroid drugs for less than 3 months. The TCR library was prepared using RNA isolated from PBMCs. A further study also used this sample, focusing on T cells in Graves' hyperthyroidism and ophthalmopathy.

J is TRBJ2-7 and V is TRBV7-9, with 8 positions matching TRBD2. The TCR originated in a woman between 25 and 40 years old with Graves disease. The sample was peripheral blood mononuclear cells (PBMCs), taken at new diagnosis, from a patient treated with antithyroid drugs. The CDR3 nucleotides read TGTGCCAGCAGCCTGGGACTAGATCCCGAGCAGTACTTG. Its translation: CASSLGLDPEQYL.